This entry features one T cell receptor (beta chain) sequence. Antigen unknown. Trimming removed 0 bases from V and 8 bases from J, with 10 bases in between. The CDR3 is 12 amino acids. Germline values: CDR1 DFQATT, CDR2 SNEGSKA (reference sequence). Using a J-beta primer mix together with a sample-barcoded 5' primer, a second PCR was run for roughly 7 to 11 cycles. Each CDR3 protein gets one entry after TCRdb re-called the 5' RACE reads with MiXCR. Of some 920,000 distinct CDR3 sequences listed, roughly 51% were seen once; the top ten hold about 21%. This sample stems from a study of blood T cells in healthy people across ages. At the level of the study: Per two T cells, about one barcoded beta molecule was captured through template switching. Overall study results and limits: Observed TCR beta diversity per million T cells went down as age went up. This fall followed a roughly linear course with age.

This chain joins TRBV20-1 and TRBJ1-1; D possibly corresponds to TRBD1 (5 bases). The source of this sequence is a woman aged 55-70 years in good health. Sequencing was performed on blood. The CDR3 sequence is CSARDWDLEAFF. In nucleotides, the CDR3 is TGCAGTGCTAGAGATTGGGACCTAGAAGCTTTCTTT.